The rows below give T cell receptor beta chains drawn from one sample of a study of cytomegalovirus exposure and HLA in healthy donors. Method: immunoSEQ multiplex PCR; TCRdb's copy keeps in-frame clones and lacks some. Of over 85,000 clones listed, roughly three quarters are singletons. Input material: PBMCs. The receptors here all came from a female donor in good health and CMV-seronegative. CDR3s include the opening cysteine and the closing phenylalanine or tryptophan. The D gene is left open where the match is weak. A clone size is listed for some rows: how often the clone was seen (once, few, many), or a class if it is expanded.

D,size,V,J,CDR3,DNA
NA,NA,TRBV23-1,TRBJ2-5,CASSRLAGAQETQYF,TGCGCCAGCTCAAGACTGGCGGGGGCCCAAGAGACCCAGTACTTC
TRBD1,NA,TRBV27,TRBJ1-5,CASRGRGNQPQHF,TGTGCCAGCAGGGGCAGGGGGAATCAGCCCCAGCATTTT
NA,NA,TRBV4-1,TRBJ2-7,CASSQGFSDSYEQYF,TGCGCCAGCAGCCAAGGTTTTAGCGACTCCTACGAGCAGTACTTC
NA,NA,TRBV6-1,TRBJ1-4,CASSEGPGGEEKLFF,TGTGCCAGCAGTGAAGGGCCTGGGGGCGAGGAAAAACTGTTTTTT
TRBD2,few,TRBV7-9,TRBJ2-1,CASSLDRAGGRFF,TGTGCCAGCAGCTTAGACAGAGCGGGAGGCCGATTCTTC
TRBD1,NA,TRBV2,TRBJ2-1,CASRSAGQGGEQFF,TGTGCCAGCAGATCAGCGGGACAGGGGGGTGAGCAGTTCTTC
TRBD1,few,TRBV4-1,TRBJ2-7,CASSQEGMQGVYEQYF,TGCGCCAGCAGCCAAGAAGGGATGCAGGGGGTTTACGAGCAGTACTTC
TRBD2,NA,TRBV30,TRBJ2-5,CACKAGNEETQYF,TGTGCCTGTAAAGCGGGGAATGAGGAGACCCAGTACTTC
NA,NA,TRBV6-5,TRBJ2-7,CASLRTDWYEQYF,TGTGCCAGCCTTAGGACAGACTGGTACGAGCAGTACTTC
TRBD1,NA,TRBV18,TRBJ1-2,CASSPPGTGGAGYTF,TGTGCCAGCTCACCCCCCGGGACAGGGGGCGCGGGCTACACCTTC
NA,once,TRBV2,TRBJ1-3,CASSQSTGGNTIYF,TGTGCCAGCAGTCAATCGACAGGCGGAAACACCATATATTTT
NA,NA,TRBV14,TRBJ1-5,CVSSRGLGSNQPQHF,TGTGTCAGCAGCCGCGGGCTAGGGAGCAATCAGCCCCAGCATTTT
TRBD1,NA,TRBV30,TRBJ2-6,CAWSYPGQGGSGANVLTF,TGTGCCTGGAGTTACCCTGGACAGGGGGGCTCTGGGGCCAACGTCCTGACTTTC
NA,NA,TRBV29-1,TRBJ2-5,CSVRSGAQYF,TGCAGCGTTCGATCCGGAGCCCAGTACTTC
TRBD1,NA,TRBV30,TRBJ1-2,CAWSVQDRGWNGYTF,TGTGCCTGGAGTGTACAAGACAGGGGTTGGAATGGCTACACCTTC
TRBD2,NA,TRBV11-1,TRBJ2-7,CASSLEASGAYHEQYF,TGTGCCAGCAGCTTAGAAGCTAGCGGAGCTTATCACGAGCAGTACTTC
TRBD2,NA,TRBV29-1,TRBJ2-1,CSVTSPSTSGRAYNEQFF,TGCAGCGTAACATCCCCCTCCACTAGCGGGAGGGCCTACAATGAGCAGTTCTTC
NA,once,TRBV18,TRBJ1-5,CASSGTRGASNQPQHF,TGTGCCAGCTCAGGGACGCGGGGGGCTAGCAATCAGCCCCAGCATTTT
NA,NA,TRBV10-3,TRBJ1-1,CAISERSGVNTEAFF,TGTGCCATCAGTGAGAGGTCGGGGGTGAACACTGAAGCTTTCTTT
TRBD2,few,TRBV7-8,TRBJ2-1,CASSLTRGATYNEQFF,TGTGCCAGCAGCTTAACGCGGGGGGCCACCTACAATGAGCAGTTCTTC
NA,once,TRBV7-3,TRBJ1-2,CASSLNPSGNGYTF,TGTGCCAGCAGCTTAAACCCAAGCGGGAATGGCTACACCTTC
NA,once,TRBV7-9,TRBJ1-2,CASSAAGVTYGYTF,TGTGCCAGCAGCGCCGCCGGGGTGACCTATGGCTACACCTTC
NA,few,TRBV5-1,TRBJ2-1,CASSSTTRTYNEQFF,TGCGCCAGCAGCTCTACGACGCGGACCTACAATGAGCAGTTCTTC
TRBD2,NA,TRBV7-6,TRBJ2-1,CASSFSSGGLGNEQFF,TGTGCCAGCAGTTTCTCTAGCGGGGGGCTTGGTAATGAGCAGTTCTTC
NA,NA,TRBV6-5,TRBJ2-7,CASTHTAGLSYEQYF,TGTGCCAGCACTCATACAGCAGGTCTATCCTACGAGCAGTACTTC
TRBD1,NA,TRBV19,TRBJ1-5,CASSNRGGSNQPQHF,TGTGCCAGTAGTAACAGGGGAGGAAGCAATCAGCCCCAGCATTTT
TRBD1,NA,TRBV5-1,TRBJ1-2,CASSGTGDWYYGYTF,TGCGCCAGCAGCGGGACAGGGGACTGGTACTATGGCTACACCTTC
NA,NA,TRBV9,TRBJ2-5,CASSVAGGTLQETQYF,TGTGCCAGCAGCGTAGCCGGCGGGACTTTACAAGAGACCCAGTACTTC
NA,NA,TRBV7-6,TRBJ2-1,CASSLGETSREQFF,TGTGCCAGCAGCTTAGGGGAGACTAGTCGGGAGCAGTTCTTC
TRBD2,few,TRBV28,TRBJ2-1,CASSLWLAGVGNEQFF,TGTGCCAGCAGTTTGTGGCTAGCGGGAGTTGGCAATGAGCAGTTCTTC
NA,NA,TRBV9,TRBJ1-6,CASSERQNPNSPLHF,TGTGCCAGCAGCGAAAGACAAAACCCTAATTCACCCCTCCACTTT
TRBD2,NA,TRBV5-1,TRBJ2-7,CASSLLLAITYEQYF,TGCGCCAGCAGCTTGTTACTAGCGATTACCTACGAGCAGTACTTC
NA,NA,TRBV9,TRBJ1-1,CASSVGPDGELTEAFF,TGTGCCAGCAGCGTTGGACCGGACGGGGAATTGACTGAAGCTTTCTTT
NA,NA,TRBV7-2,TRBJ1-3,CASSLALSGNTIYF,TGTGCCAGCAGCTTAGCCCTCTCTGGAAACACCATATATTTT
NA,NA,TRBV2,TRBJ2-2,CASGPGVNAGELFF,TGTGCCAGCGGGCCAGGGGTAAATGCCGGGGAGCTGTTTTTT
NA,many,TRBV5-6,TRBJ1-2,CASSLGGGGYTF,TGTGCCAGCAGCTTGGGAGGGGGAGGCTACACCTTC
NA,NA,TRBV2,TRBJ1-1,CASVDLRVGTEAFF,TGTGCCAGCGTAGACCTCAGGGTCGGCACTGAAGCTTTCTTT
TRBD1,NA,TRBV27,TRBJ1-3,CASSLTGPSGNTIYF,TGTGCCAGCAGTTTGACAGGGCCCTCTGGAAACACCATATATTTT
TRBD2,NA,TRBV9,TRBJ2-3,CASSTSGGGTDTQYF,TGTGCCAGCAGCACCAGCGGGGGGGGCACAGATACGCAGTATTTT
NA,NA,TRBV2,TRBJ1-2,CASKPQGAGNYGYTF,TGTGCCAGCAAGCCGCAGGGTGCAGGGAACTATGGCTACACCTTC
TRBD1,NA,TRBV11-2,TRBJ1-6,CASSLTGGESPLHF,TGTGCCAGCAGCCTCACAGGGGGTGAATCACCCCTCCACTTT
TRBD1,NA,TRBV5-1,TRBJ1-2,CASRRYTGDYGYTF,TGCGCCAGCAGGCGTTATACAGGGGACTATGGCTACACCTTC
TRBD1,once,TRBV19,TRBJ2-7,CASSQQGYPYEQYF,TGTGCCAGTAGTCAACAGGGGTATCCCTACGAGCAGTACTTC
NA,NA,TRBV15,TRBJ1-5,CATSREQYSNQPQHF,TGTGCCACCAGCAGAGAACAGTATAGCAATCAGCCCCAGCATTTT
NA,NA,TRBV29-1,TRBJ1-2,CSVQQGIGGYTF,TGCAGCGTTCAACAGGGAATCGGTGGCTACACCTTC
NA,few,TRBV7-9,TRBJ1-3,CASSLVYRKGNTIYF,TGTGCCAGCAGCTTAGTGTACAGGAAGGGAAACACCATATATTTT
NA,few,TRBV10-3,TRBJ2-7,CAISESSRTTGSYEQYF,TGTGCCATCAGTGAGTCTAGTCGCACGACAGGTTCCTACGAGCAGTACTTC
TRBD1,NA,TRBV7-3,TRBJ1-1,CASSIGQGEAFF,TGTGCCAGCAGCATAGGACAGGGGGAAGCTTTCTTT